This T cell receptor (beta chain) was captured by sequencing in a study of naive and memory T cell subsets. Study findings and constraints: TCRs were reportedly recovered from both biopsy types, mostly tuberculin test sites. This RNA-based method may be sensitive to activation-related transcript changes.

Turning to this clonotype: Its specificity is not known.

Amplification of ligated cDNA took four PCR rounds with SP2 and nested alpha and beta constant primers. TCRdb re-called the UMI-ligation and nested PCR reads through MiXCR, storing one row per CDR3 protein. The repertoire has approximately 37,000 distinct CDR3 sequences, more than 9.5% of them found once; the top ten carry 3.5% to 5%. Treatment denoted: skin biopsy from PPD injection site in Mantoux-positive individual. The library had UMIs added by 3' ligation of an oligonucleotide to TCR cDNA. Sequences were derived from skin, sampled from a tuberculin skin test site. The sequence was collected from an adult in good health.

Written as DNA, the CDR3 is TGTGCCAGCAGTCCCAACCAGTCTGGAAACACCATATATTTT. Protein sequence: CASSPNQSGNTIYF. The chain employs TRBV9 and TRBJ1-3; no clear D gene. Germline V gives CDR1 SGDLS, CDR2 YYNGEE. V was trimmed by 5 bases and J by 1 base, leaving 10 bases between them. The CDR3 extends over 14 amino acids.